This is a list of T cell receptor beta chains from one sample in a study of blood T cell repertoires in COVID-19. Here immunoSEQ multiplex PCR was the method, and the copy in TCRdb shows in-frame clones only, minus some. The data contain fewer than 65,000 clones, about 87% of them singletons. Sequenced input: peripheral blood. These receptors all come from a man between 60 and 70 years old with acute or convalescent COVID-19. Each CDR3 is given with its conserved first and last residue. A D gene is named only where the DNA matches it firmly. Clone size is shown for a subset of rows, as once, few, many or a class of expanded clone.

j_call clone_size d_call v_call cdr3_aa cdr3_nt
TRBJ1-5 . . TRBV28 CASGRGNQPQHF TGTGCCAGCGGTCGAGGCAATCAGCCCCAGCATTTT
TRBJ2-1 . TRBD1 TRBV6-5 CASRTGTVLYNEQFF TGTGCCAGCAGAACCGGGACAGTCCTTTACAATGAGCAGTTCTTC
TRBJ1-1 . . TRBV19 CASSKRDTPNTEAFF TGTGCCAGTAGTAAGCGGGACACACCGAACACTGAAGCTTTCTTT
TRBJ1-5 once TRBD1 TRBV14 CASSGDRAVGPQHF TGTGCCAGCAGCGGCGACAGGGCAGTAGGACCCCAGCATTTT
TRBJ2-1 . . TRBV10-2 CASSERISRAFF TGCGCCAGCAGTGAGAGAATTAGTCGAGCGTTCTTC
TRBJ1-6 . . TRBV7-6 CASSRTPPDTNNSPLHF TGTGCCAGCAGCCGAACTCCCCCGGACACAAATAATTCACCCCTCCACTTT
TRBJ1-3 few . TRBV9 CASSPHLSGNTIYF TGTGCCAGCAGCCCCCATCTTAGTGGAAACACCATATATTTT
TRBJ2-7 . TRBD2 TRBV6-5 CASNPIAGATYEQYF TGTGCCAGCAATCCTATAGCGGGGGCTACGTACGAGCAGTACTTC
TRBJ2-1 once . TRBV19 CASSIRRDYNEQFF TGTGCCAGTAGTATCCGACGGGATTACAATGAGCAGTTCTTC
TRBJ2-6 . . TRBV7-2 CASSLDRVSGANVLTF TGTGCCAGCAGCTTAGACAGGGTGTCTGGGGCCAACGTCCTGACTTTC
TRBJ2-2 . . TRBV6-2/TRBV6-3 CASSYGHPSTGELFF TGTGCCAGCAGTTACGGGCACCCCAGCACCGGGGAGCTGTTTTTT
TRBJ1-6 once . TRBV19 CASSIPRTAINSPLHF TGTGCCAGTAGTATACCCCGGACAGCTATTAATTCACCCCTCCACTTT
TRBJ2-7 . . TRBV19 CASSGRGINEQYF TGTGCCAGTAGTGGTAGGGGGATCAACGAGCAGTACTTC
TRBJ2-1 . . TRBV10-3 CAISDGGYNEQFF TGTGCCATCAGTGATGGCGGTTACAATGAGCAGTTCTTC
TRBJ1-2 once TRBD1 TRBV18 CASSPQDRTSNYGYTF TGTGCCAGCTCACCCCAGGACAGGACCTCTAACTATGGCTACACCTTC
TRBJ1-4 . . TRBV4-2 CASSQELRQVLEELFF TGTGCCAGCAGCCAAGAGTTACGGCAGGTACTTGAAGAACTGTTTTTT
TRBJ1-2 . . TRBV5-4 CASSFEGRNYGYTF TGTGCCAGCAGCTTCGAGGGGAGGAACTATGGCTACACCTTC
TRBJ2-1 . TRBD2 TRBV7-2 CASSRRTSGGYNEQFF TGTGCCAGCAGCCGCCGGACTAGCGGGGGATACAATGAGCAGTTCTTC
TRBJ1-2 . . TRBV7-2 CASTRLAGDYGYTF TGTGCCAGCACCCGCCTTGCGGGGGACTATGGCTACACCTTC
TRBJ2-1 . . TRBV10-3 CAISLPVSGLNEQFF TGTGCCATCAGTCTCCCGGTTAGCGGATTGAATGAGCAGTTCTTC
TRBJ2-4 . . TRBV11-2 CASSLEGGAKNIQYF TGTGCCAGCAGCTTAGAGGGGGGAGCCAAAAACATTCAGTACTTC
TRBJ1-5 . . TRBV6-2/TRBV6-3 CASSYGGAGNQPQHF TGTGCCAGCAGTTACGGCGGGGCAGGCAATCAGCCCCAGCATTTT
TRBJ2-2 few . TRBV7-2 CASSVVGAGELFF TGTGCCAGCAGCGTTGTAGGAGCCGGGGAGCTGTTTTTT
TRBJ1-1 . . TRBV5-1 CASRGAGNTEAFF TGCGCCAGCAGGGGGGCCGGGAACACTGAAGCTTTCTTT
TRBJ1-2 . . TRBV12-3/TRBV12-4 CASSAGPSYGYTF TGTGCCAGCAGTGCGGGACCGAGCTATGGCTACACCTTC
TRBJ1-1 . . TRBV27 CASSRPPREGTEAFF TGTGCCAGCTCGCGTCCTCCCAGGGAGGGCACTGAAGCTTTCTTT
TRBJ2-6 once . TRBV7-2 CASSPDTAWVLTF TGTGCCAGCAGCCCGGACACGGCCTGGGTCCTGACTTTC
TRBJ1-4 . TRBD1 TRBV9 CARDQGASVTNEKLFF TGTGCCAGGGATCAGGGGGCGTCTGTAACTAATGAAAAACTGTTTTTT
TRBJ2-7 . TRBD1 TRBV6-5 CASSYSLWDRDYEQYF TGTGCCAGCAGTTACTCTTTGTGGGACAGAGACTACGAGCAGTACTTC
TRBJ2-1 once . TRBV18 CASSQGGDEQFF TGTGCCAGCTCACAAGGGGGGGATGAGCAGTTCTTC
TRBJ1-5 . TRBD1 TRBV19 CASTSDREGGQPQHF TGTGCCAGTACATCGGACAGGGAAGGCGGTCAGCCCCAGCATTTT
TRBJ2-2 . TRBD1 TRBV2 CASRAGGMGPGELFF TGTGCCAGCAGGGCAGGGGGCATGGGTCCGGGGGAGCTGTTTTTT
TRBJ1-6 . TRBD1 TRBV19 CASSTGGENSPLHF TGTGCCAGTAGTACAGGGGGTGAAAATTCACCCCTCCACTTT
TRBJ1-2 . . TRBV18 CASSHGTLYGYTF TGTGCCAGCTCACACGGGACACTCTATGGCTACACCTTC
TRBJ1-6 . . TRBV19 CASSTVGGSPLHF TGTGCCAGTAGCACTGTGGGAGGTTCACCCCTCCACTTT